The clone carrying this T cell receptor beta chain came up many times. The authors prepared the TCRbeta library with unique molecular identifiers. TCRdb processed the PCR reads anew with MiXCR; each CDR3 protein has one entry. The sample has 200,000 to 300,000 distinct CDR3 sequences, 9.5% to 15% seen once. These data come from a study of T-cell reconstitution after alpha-beta-depleted transplantation in children. The CDR3 covers 17 residues. Germline V gene lookup returns CDR1 SEHNR and CDR2 FQNEAQ (reference sequence). V lost 8 bases, J lost 0 bases, and 10 bases stayed unmatched. The source material was PBMCs from the stem cell graft donor, sampled from the stem cell graft. The gene calls are TRBV7-9 and TRBJ2-6; TRBD1 agrees at 7 bases. The receptor was isolated from a human donor who donated a stem cell graft to a child with acute lymphoblastic leukemia. DNA of the CDR3: TGTGCCAGCGTTGGCACAGGGGAATCCTCTGGGGCCAACGTCCTGACTTTC. This gives the protein CASVGTGESSGANVLTF.